The 29 T cell receptor beta chains listed next were all sequenced from one sample in a study of T cell responses to AZD1222 COVID-19 vaccine. Measured with immunoSEQ multiplex PCR; TCRdb has only the in-frame clones, and not every one. In the table there are 150,000 to 200,000 clones, 94% of which are singletons. The sample consisted of peripheral blood, taken on day 0 of AZD1222 vaccination. The source is an adult in good health.

This clone was recorded once. The gene calls are TRBV7-9 and TRBJ2-5, with no clear D. The CDR3 loop spans 14 amino acids. Per germline, CDR1 SEHNR and CDR2 FQNEAQ (reference sequence). V was trimmed by 1 base and J by 4 bases, leaving 10 bases between them. This CDR3 reads CASSLDASRETQYF. Written as DNA, the CDR3 is TGTGCCAGCAGCTTAGATGCTAGTAGAGAGACCCAGTACTTC.

V gene TRBV4-1 combines with J gene TRBJ1-4; TRBD1 might be the D (5 bases). The CDR3 runs 13 residues. Trimming left V 6 bases short and J 8 bases short, with 13 bases between. The germline V gene has CDR1 MGHRA and CDR2 YSYEKL. The CDR3 nucleotides read TGCGCCAGCAGAAACCCAGGGTCGGAAAAACTGTTTTTT. Protein product: CASRNPGSEKLFF.

V gene TRBV6-5 combines with J gene TRBJ1-3, with unresolved D. CDR1 MNHEY and CDR2 SVGAGI come from the germline V gene. Trimming left V 3 bases short and J 0 bases short, with 9 bases between. The CDR3 is made up of 15 amino acids. The CDR3 is CASSYEARSGNTIYF. CDR3 sequence (DNA): TGTGCCAGCAGTTATGAGGCCCGCTCTGGAAACACCATATATTTT.

V and J are TRBV5-1 and TRBJ2-2; D is uncertain. The V end lost 6 bases, the J end lost 1 base, and 4 bases lay between the germline ends. The germline V gene encodes CDR1 SGHRS and CDR2 YFSETQ. This CDR3 comprises 12 residues. As DNA, the CDR3 is TGCGCCAGCAAGGTGAACACCGGGGAGCTGTTTTTT. It translates to CASKVNTGELFF.

CDR3 nucleotide sequence: TGTGCCAGCAGCGATCCGGACAGCCCCTATGGCTACACCTTC. Translating it yields CASSDPDSPYGYTF. V gene TRBV7-2 combines with J gene TRBJ1-2, with D possibly TRBD1 on 6 matching bases. This CDR3 is built from 14 residues. The germline gives CDR1 SGHTA, CDR2 FQGNSA. Trimming left V 5 bases short and J 4 bases short, with 14 bases between.

This chain uses TRBV27 with TRBJ1-3; D unresolved. Germline-derived CDR1 and CDR2 are MNHEY and SMNVEV (reference sequence). CDR3 length: 20 amino acids. Trimming stripped 2 bases from V and 0 bases from J, with 23 bases between. CDR3 in amino acids: CASSLRYRAGGLSSGNTIYF. In DNA, the CDR3 is TGTGCCAGCAGTTTACGCTATAGGGCCGGCGGATTGAGCTCTGGAAACACCATATATTTT.

The chain carries TRBV18 and TRBJ1-1; D might be TRBD1 (5 bases). The V gene's germline CDR1 is KGHSH and CDR2 LQKENI. The germline V and J ends were trimmed by 6 bases and 7 bases, with 9 bases remaining between them. The CDR3 extends over 11 amino acids. Written as DNA, the CDR3 is TGTGCCAGCTCTACAGGCGGTGAAGCTTTCTTT. It translates to CASSTGGEAFF.

The chain combines TRBV11-2 with TRBJ2-7; D is ambiguous. Trimming removed 1 base from V and 4 bases from J, with 5 bases in between. Germline CDR1 reads SGHAT; CDR2 reads FQNNGV. The CDR3 totals 12 residues. CDR3 DNA sequence: TGTGCCAGCAGCTTAGTTGGGTACGAGCAGTACTTC. The encoded protein is CASSLVGYEQYF.

Only a few counts were recorded for this clone. The J gene is TRBJ2-2, the V gene TRBV7-8; D is possibly TRBD2 (5 bases). The germline V gene has CDR1 SGHVS and CDR2 FQNEAQ. This CDR3 has 17 amino acids. V gave up 5 bases and J gave up 2 bases, with 18 bases separating them. The CDR3 sequence: CASSPDLAQSNTGELFF. DNA for the CDR3: TGTGCCAGCAGCCCAGATTTAGCGCAATCTAACACCGGGGAGCTGTTTTTT.

V is TRBV27 and J is TRBJ2-7; 9 positions agree with TRBD2. CDR1 is MNHEY, CDR2 SMNVEV, per germline (reference sequence). The ends lost 6 bases at V and 5 bases at J; junction bases unmatched: 5. The CDR3 totals 13 residues. CDR3 nucleotide sequence: TGTGCCAGCAGATTAGCGGGAGAGGACGAGCAGTACTTC. It is translated as CASRLAGEDEQYF.

This clone was seen just once. The genes are TRBV3-1 (or the pseudogene TRBV3-2) and TRBJ1-2; D not certain. Germline CDR1 LGHDT, CDR2 YNNKEL (reference sequence). CDR3 size: 15 residues. V lost 4 bases to trimming and J lost 7 bases, with 19 bases between them. Here the CDR3 reads CASSLGPLRSGGYTF. DNA of the CDR3: TGTGCCAGCAGCCTGGGCCCCCTCAGGTCGGGTGGCTACACCTTC.

The genes are TRBV12-5 and TRBJ1-2; 9 nucleotides align to TRBD1. The CDR3 is made up of 13 amino acids. Germline V gives CDR1 LGHNT, CDR2 FRNRAP. The V segment lost 5 bases and the J segment 7 bases; nucleotides outside the gene matches: 5. The chain's CDR3 is CASGPGQGGGYTF. CDR3 in DNA: TGTGCTAGTGGTCCGGGACAGGGTGGTGGCTACACCTTC. Full variable domain (outside the CDR3, taken from reference TRBV12-5 and TRBJ1-2): DARVTQTPRHKVTEMGQEVTMRCQPILGHNTVFWYRQTMMQGLELLAYFRNRAPLDDSGMPKDRFSAEMPDATLATLKIQPSEPRDSAVYFCASGPGQGGGYTFGSGTRLTVV.

The gene calls are TRBV5-6 and TRBJ1-1, with TRBD1 as a possible D gene (5 bases). V was cut by 0 bases and J by 5 bases, with 14 bases left in between. From germline, CDR1 is SGHDT and CDR2 YYEEEE. The CDR3 is 15 amino acids. In DNA, the CDR3 is TGTGCCAGCAGCTTGGGGGGCATGGCGAGAACTGAAGCTTTCTTT. This sequence encodes CASSLGGMARTEAFF.

This chain uses TRBV3-1 (or the pseudogene TRBV3-2) with TRBJ2-7; D perhaps matches TRBD2 (6 bases). Germline V lookup: CDR1 LGHDT, CDR2 YNNKEL (reference sequence). The CDR3 loop spans 15 amino acids. Trimming removed 4 bases from V and 6 bases from J, with 19 bases in between. DNA for the CDR3: TGTGCCAGCAGCCGGGACGGGGGTTTATCTGGCGAGCAGTACTTC. Protein sequence: CASSRDGGLSGEQYF.

V and J are TRBV6-4 and TRBJ1-2; D unclear. This CDR3 region has 15 residues. Germline CDR1 MRHNA, CDR2 SNTAGT. Trimming cost V 7 bases and J 1 base, with 16 bases left between them. DNA of the CDR3: TGTGCCAGCAAGCCAGCCGCAGCCTTTAACTATGGCTACACCTTC. It encodes CASKPAAAFNYGYTF.

This chain links TRBV28 with TRBJ1-2; 10 nucleotides align to TRBD1. Germline lookup yields CDR1 MDHEN and CDR2 SYDVKM. CDR3 length equals 16 residues. V was clipped by 5 bases and J by 0 bases; unmatched bases: 6. CDR3 loop: CASSVTGGRANYGYTF. The CDR3 DNA sequence: TGTGCCAGCAGTGTGACAGGGGGCAGAGCTAACTATGGCTACACCTTC.

The J gene is TRBJ1-3, the V gene TRBV28; no reliable D call. Germline CDR1 MDHEN, CDR2 SYDVKM. Trimming left V 2 bases short and J 0 bases short, with 14 bases between. CDR3 length: 17 residues. In nucleotides, the CDR3 is TGTGCCAGCAGTTTACTGCGGGCGATTAGCTCTGGAAACACCATATATTTT. This translates into CASSLLRAISSGNTIYF.

The chain recombines TRBV14 with TRBJ1-2, with D possibly matching TRBD1 (5 bases). The CDR3 has 16 amino acids. Germline CDR1 is SGHDN and CDR2 is FVKESK. V was clipped by 0 bases and J by 2 bases, with 13 bases between them. CDR3 in DNA: TGTGCCAGCAGCCAAGATTCTCGGGGCAGAAACTATGGCTACACCTTC. This gives the protein CASSQDSRGRNYGYTF.

The chain carries TRBV30 and TRBJ1-6, with D maybe TRBD1 (5 bases). The CDR3 extends over 15 amino acids. The germline V and J ends were trimmed by 3 bases and 3 bases, with 12 bases remaining between them. Germline CDR1 and CDR2: GTSNPN and SVGIG (reference sequence). The CDR3 sequence: CAWSRAGIYNSPLHF. CDR3 nucleotide sequence: TGTGCCTGGAGCAGGGCCGGGATCTATAATTCACCCCTCCACTTT.

The J gene is TRBJ2-1, the V gene TRBV29-1; unclear D gene. The germline V and J ends were trimmed by 7 bases and 10 bases, with 11 bases remaining between them. The length of the CDR3 is 10 residues. Germline values: CDR1 SQVTM, CDR2 ANQGSEA. The CDR3 here is CSAEDLEQFF. Here the CDR3 DNA reads TGCAGCGCCGAGGACCTCGAGCAGTTCTTC.

The V call is TRBV14, the J call TRBJ2-2, with D possibly being TRBD1 (6 bases). Germline loops: CDR1 SGHDN, CDR2 FVKESK. The CDR3 spans 15 residues. The germline V and J ends were trimmed by 1 base and 7 bases, with 13 bases remaining between them. This CDR3 is CASSQAAGVYGELFF. The CDR3 DNA is TGTGCCAGCAGCCAAGCGGCAGGGGTTTACGGGGAGCTGTTTTTT.

The chain combines TRBV6-5 with TRBJ2-1, with 7 bases identical to TRBD2. In germline, CDR1 is MNHEY, CDR2 SVGAGI. The V segment lost 7 bases and the J segment 9 bases; nucleotides outside the gene matches: 6. This CDR3 is built from 12 residues. CDR3 region: CASTRGEGEQFF. Here the CDR3 DNA reads TGTGCCAGCACCCGGGGGGAGGGTGAGCAGTTCTTC.

V usage is TRBV7-9 and J usage is TRBJ1-1; D ambiguous. Looked up from germline, CDR1 is SEHNR and CDR2 is FQNEAQ (reference sequence). This CDR3 region has 13 residues. The V gene lost 2 bases and the J gene lost 0 bases, with 4 bases spanning the gap. This CDR3 reads CASSLPMNTEAFF. The CDR3 bases are TGTGCCAGCAGCTTACCCATGAACACTGAAGCTTTCTTT.

The J gene is TRBJ2-2, the V gene TRBV28; weak D call: TRBD2 (6 bases). V lost 3 bases and J lost 4, with 9 bases in between. The V gene's germline CDR1 is MDHEN and CDR2 SYDVKM. CDR3 length: 14 residues. CDR3 sequence reads: CASSLGGGTGELFF. CDR3 nucleotides: TGTGCCAGCAGTTTGGGGGGAGGCACCGGGGAGCTGTTTTTT.

The V gene is TRBV9, the J gene TRBJ2-3, with D unclear. The V gene lost 0 bases and the J gene lost 2 bases, with 7 bases spanning the gap. The CDR3 is 14 amino acids. CDR1 is SGDLS, CDR2 YYNGEE, per germline. The CDR3 loop is CASSVDGFTDTQYF. In DNA form, the CDR3 reads TGTGCCAGCAGCGTAGACGGTTTCACAGATACGCAGTATTTT.

The chain combines TRBV5-4 with TRBJ2-5; possibly TRBD2 for D (6 bases). The length of the CDR3 is 16 residues. Trimming removed 4 bases from V and 2 bases from J, with 18 bases in between. Germline V lookup: CDR1 SGHNT, CDR2 YYREEE (reference sequence). CDR3 bases: TGTGCCAGCAGCGGTCAGGAGGGACTCGGTCAAGAGACCCAGTACTTC. Protein: CASSGQEGLGQETQYF.

The chain employs TRBV9 and TRBJ1-1; no reliable D call. This CDR3 has 15 amino acids. V was clipped by 0 bases and J by 1 base, with 10 bases between them. Germline lookup yields CDR1 SGDLS and CDR2 YYNGEE. CDR3 bases: TGTGCCAGCAGCGTAGACCCCACAAGGAACACTGAAGCTTTCTTT. It specifies CASSVDPTRNTEAFF.

The chain combines TRBV5-4 with TRBJ1-2; no definite D call. Germline CDR1 SGHNT, CDR2 YYREEE (reference sequence). The CDR3 contains 17 residues. Trimming removed 0 bases at V and 1 base at J, with 16 bases between. The CDR3 here is CASSLDDIPSLNYGYTF. The CDR3 bases are TGTGCCAGCAGCTTGGATGACATCCCGTCTCTTAACTATGGCTACACCTTC.

The genes are TRBV7-9 and TRBJ2-3; D uncertain. Trimming removed 4 bases from V and 6 bases from J, with 14 bases in between. The CDR3 covers 14 residues. Germline lookup yields CDR1 SEHNR and CDR2 FQNEAQ (reference sequence). This CDR3 reads CASSSDGYPDTQYF. Written as DNA, the CDR3 is TGTGCCAGCAGCTCGGACGGGTACCCGGATACGCAGTATTTT.